A single sample is the source of the 8 T cell receptor beta chains below, sequenced in a study of blood T cell repertoires in COVID-19. TCRdb's copy holds only in-frame clones and misses some; the assay was immunoSEQ multiplex PCR. Found here are 26,000 or so clones, roughly nine tenths of them singletons; the top ten hold 5% to 6%. Sequences were obtained from peripheral blood. The receptors stem from a man in his fifties or sixties with active COVID-19.

V usage is TRBV18 and J usage is TRBJ1-3; unclear D gene. The germline CDR1 and CDR2 sequences are KGHSH and LQKENI. Trimming took off 6 bases at V and 1 base at J, with 7 bases between the two ends. The CDR3 runs to 13 residues. The CDR3 nucleotides read TGTGCCAGCTCGCAGGAATCTGGAAACACCATATATTTT. Translated: CASSQESGNTIYF.

The chain joins TRBV20-1 to TRBJ2-5, with D perhaps TRBD1 (5 bases). V gave up 7 bases and J gave up 6 bases, with 12 bases separating them. The germline V gene encodes CDR1 DFQATT and CDR2 SNEGSKA (reference sequence). The CDR3 totals 11 residues. The CDR3 coding sequence is TGCAGTGAGGGGCAGGGAAAGACCCAGTACTTC. It is translated as CSEGQGKTQYF.

The chain employs TRBV6-5 and TRBJ1-1, with 8 nucleotides matching TRBD1. The ends lost 8 bases at V and 1 base at J; junction bases unmatched: 9. The CDR3 is 15 amino acids. Germline V gene data show CDR1 as MNHEY and CDR2 as SVGAGI. For the CDR3, the DNA is TGTGCCAGCGCCGACAGGGGCTCCCCGAACACTGAAGCTTTCTTT. Amino acids: CASADRGSPNTEAFF.

The chain uses TRBV18 and TRBJ2-2; TRBD1 might be the D (6 bases). The CDR3 has 14 residues. CDR1 is KGHSH and CDR2 is LQKENI in the germline V gene. V was shortened by 8 bases and J by 7 bases, with 17 bases between the two germline ends. CDR3: CASNGQQASGELFF. The CDR3 nucleotides are TGTGCCAGCAACGGACAGCAGGCCAGCGGGGAGCTGTTTTTT.

J is TRBJ1-5 and V is TRBV18; TRBD1 matches 8 bases. The length of the CDR3 is 14 residues. Germline CDR1 is KGHSH and CDR2 is LQKENI. Unmatched junction bases numbered 3, after V lost 3 bases and J lost 5 bases. CDR3 protein: CASSPTGGDQPQHF. In DNA, the CDR3 is TGTGCCAGCTCACCTACAGGGGGGGATCAGCCCCAGCATTTT.

The chain uses TRBV10-2 and TRBJ1-1, with 8 bases matching TRBD1. Per germline, CDR1 WSHSY and CDR2 SAAADI. The CDR3 runs to 15 residues. Trimming took 0 bases from V and 5 from J; bases not matched to a gene: 5. The CDR3 nucleotides are TGCGCCAGCAGTGAGTCGATTAGGACAGGGACTGAAGCTTTCTTT. Translation: CASSESIRTGTEAFF.

The chain has TRBV19 and TRBJ1-2; 7 bases line up with TRBD1. Germline V gene sequence: CDR1 LNHDA, CDR2 SQIVND (reference sequence). The CDR3 spans 13 residues. V lost 6 bases and J lost 4; bases outside the gene matches: 5. The CDR3 reads CASRDRNFYGYTF. The CDR3 DNA follows: TGTGCCAGTAGGGACAGGAACTTCTATGGCTACACCTTC. Together with reference TRBV19 and TRBJ1-2, the CDR3 gives the full variable domain: DGGITQSPKYLFRKEGQNVTLSCEQNLNHDAMYWYRQDPGQGLRLIYYSQIVNDFQKGDIAEGYSVSREKKESFPLTVTSAQKNPTAFYLCASRDRNFYGYTFGSGTRLTVV.

The V gene is TRBV6-5, the J gene TRBJ2-7, with a tentative D call TRBD2 (6 bases). The V gene lost 2 bases and the J gene lost 3 bases, with 17 bases spanning the gap. Germline CDR1 is MNHEY and CDR2 is SVGAGI. The CDR3 covers 16 residues. The CDR3 sequence: CASSYRGDGGIYEQYF. CDR3 nucleotide sequence: TGTGCCAGCAGTTACCGGGGCGACGGGGGAATCTACGAGCAGTACTTC.